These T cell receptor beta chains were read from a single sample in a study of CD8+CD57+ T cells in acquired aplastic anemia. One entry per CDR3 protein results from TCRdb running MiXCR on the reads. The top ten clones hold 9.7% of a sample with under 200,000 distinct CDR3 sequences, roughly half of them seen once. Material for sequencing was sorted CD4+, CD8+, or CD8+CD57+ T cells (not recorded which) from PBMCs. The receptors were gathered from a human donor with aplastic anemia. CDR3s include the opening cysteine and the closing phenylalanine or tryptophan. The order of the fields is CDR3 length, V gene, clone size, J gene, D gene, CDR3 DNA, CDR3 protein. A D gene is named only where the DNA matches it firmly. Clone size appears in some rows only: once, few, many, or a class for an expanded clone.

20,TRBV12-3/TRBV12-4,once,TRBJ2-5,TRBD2,TGTGCCAGCAGTATAGCCACAATCGATGAAGGGACTAGCGTGGTGGAGACCCAGTACTTC,CASSIATIDEGTSVVETQYF
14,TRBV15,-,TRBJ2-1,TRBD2,TGTGCCACCATCACTAGCGGAAACTACAATGAGCAGTTCTTC,CATITSGNYNEQFF
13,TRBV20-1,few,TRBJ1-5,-,TGCAGTGCTAGAGAACAGCCTAATCAGCCCCAGCATTTT,CSAREQPNQPQHF
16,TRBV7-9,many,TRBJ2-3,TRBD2,TGTGCCAGCAGCCACGGACTAGCGGGAAGCACAGATACGCAGTATTTT,CASSHGLAGSTDTQYF
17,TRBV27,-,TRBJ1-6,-,TGTGCCAGCAGTTCATCTACGGGGGATCTCTATAATTCACCCCTCCACTTT,CASSSSTGDLYNSPLHF
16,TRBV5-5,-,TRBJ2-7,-,TGTGCCAGCAGCTTGGGGGGGGCAGCGGCATCCTACGAGCAGTACTTC,CASSLGGAAASYEQYF
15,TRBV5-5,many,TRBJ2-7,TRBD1,TGTGCCAGCAGCTCCAGGGGGACGGGATCCTACGAGCAGTACTTC,CASSSRGTGSYEQYF
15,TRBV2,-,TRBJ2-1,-,TGTGCCAGCAGACCGCGAGGGGCGCCTTACAATGAGCAGTTCTTC,CASRPRGAPYNEQFF
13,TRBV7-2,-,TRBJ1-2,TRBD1,TGTGCCAGCACCGGGACAGGAATCTATGGCTACACCTTC,CASTGTGIYGYTF
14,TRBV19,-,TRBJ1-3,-,TGTGCCAGCAGGGACACTCGCTCTGGAAACACCATATATTTT,CASRDTRSGNTIYF
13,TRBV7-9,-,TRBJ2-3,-,TGTGCCAGCAGCTCGGACTATTCAGATACGCAGTATTTT,CASSSDYSDTQYF
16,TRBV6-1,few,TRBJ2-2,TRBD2,TGTGCCAGCACCCCGGGGGGGACTAGCGACCCCGGGGAGCTGTTTTTT,CASTPGGTSDPGELFF
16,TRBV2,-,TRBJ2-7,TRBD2,TGTGCCAGCAGTGGGGGGACTAGCGGGAATTCCTACGAGCAGTACTTC,CASSGGTSGNSYEQYF
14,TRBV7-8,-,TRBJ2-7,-,TGTGCCAGCAGCTTATGGGGACGGGGGTACGAGCAGTACTTC,CASSLWGRGYEQYF
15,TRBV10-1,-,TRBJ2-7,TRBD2,TGCGCCAGCAGTGATTGGGGAGGGTTGGCACACGAGCAGTACTTC,CASSDWGGLAHEQYF
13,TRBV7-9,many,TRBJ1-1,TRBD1,TGTGCCAGCAGCTTAGTGGACAGGGGAGAAGCTTTCTTT,CASSLVDRGEAFF
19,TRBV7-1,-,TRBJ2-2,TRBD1,TGTGCCAGCAGCTCAGCATTTGGACAGGGTGGGACGAACACCGGGGAGCTGTTTTTT,CASSSAFGQGGTNTGELFF
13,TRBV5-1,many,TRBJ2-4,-,TGCGCCAGCAGCGCAGGAAGCTGGGGCATTCAGTACTTC,CASSAGSWGIQYF
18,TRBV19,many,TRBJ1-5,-,TGTGCCAGTGAAGATCAATCCCGGTCCCAGGCTAGCAATCAGCCCCAGCATTTT,CASEDQSRSQASNQPQHF
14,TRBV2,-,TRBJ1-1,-,TGTGCCAGCAGTTTGAGGGGGGGGGACACTGAAGCTTTCTTT,CASSLRGGDTEAFF
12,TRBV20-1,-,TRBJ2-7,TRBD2,TGCAGTGCTAGAGATCGGTCGAGCGGGAATCCCTTC,CSARDRSSGNPF
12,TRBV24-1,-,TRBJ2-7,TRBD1,TGTGCCACCAGTGTGACAGGGGTCGAGCAGTACTTC,CATSVTGVEQYF
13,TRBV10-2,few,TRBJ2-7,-,TGCGCCAGCAGTGAGGGGGTGAGGGACGAGCAGTACTTC,CASSEGVRDEQYF
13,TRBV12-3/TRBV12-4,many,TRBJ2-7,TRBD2,TGTGCCAGCAGTCTGGGACTACTCTACGAGCAGTACTTC,CASSLGLLYEQYF
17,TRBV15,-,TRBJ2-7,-,TGTGCCACCAGCAGAGATAATGGGGGGTTTGGGGCCTACGAGCAGTACTTC,CATSRDNGGFGAYEQYF
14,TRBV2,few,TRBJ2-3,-,TGTGCCAGCAGTGATCGGCTAGCGACAGATACGCAGTATTTT,CASSDRLATDTQYF
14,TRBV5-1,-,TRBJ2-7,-,TGCGCCAGCAGCTTTGGGGCCGAAACCTACGAGCAGTACTTC,CASSFGAETYEQYF
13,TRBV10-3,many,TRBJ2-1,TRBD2,TGTACAGCGGCGGCTAGCGGATACAATGAGCAGTTCTTC,CTAAASGYNEQFF
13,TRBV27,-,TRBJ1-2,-,TGTGCCAGCAGTCGCGGAGGGTCCTATGGCTACACCTTC,CASSRGGSYGYTF
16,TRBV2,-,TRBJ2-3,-,TGTGCTAGAGATGGCCGGACTAACGGGAGCACAGATACGCAGTATTTT,CARDGRTNGSTDTQYF
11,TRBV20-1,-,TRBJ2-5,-,TGCAGTGCTAGCGCCGAGGAGACCCAGTACTTC,CSASAEETQYF
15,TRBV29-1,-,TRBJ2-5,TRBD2,TGCAGCGTCCACCTGACTAGCGGGGGCCCAGAGACCCAGTACTTC,CSVHLTSGGPETQYF
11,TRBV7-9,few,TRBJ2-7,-,TGTGCCAGCACCCCTATTTACGAGCAGTACTTC,CASTPIYEQYF
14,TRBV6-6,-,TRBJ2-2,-,TGTGCCAGCAGTTACCGGGGGTACACCGGGGAGCTGTTTTTT,CASSYRGYTGELFF
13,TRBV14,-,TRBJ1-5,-,TGTGCCAGCAGCCAGGGGGCAACGCAGCCCCAGCATTTT,CASSQGATQPQHF
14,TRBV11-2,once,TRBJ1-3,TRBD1,TGTGCCAGCAGCCGAGGGGGCACTGGAACCACCATATATTTT,CASSRGGTGTTIYF
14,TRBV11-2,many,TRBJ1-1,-,TGTGCCAGCAGCTTAAAATGGGCAGGGACTGAAGCTTTCTTT,CASSLKWAGTEAFF
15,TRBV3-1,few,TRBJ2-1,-,TGTGCCAGCAGCTTTGGGGCAGGGTTGAACAATGAGCAGTTCTTC,CASSFGAGLNNEQFF
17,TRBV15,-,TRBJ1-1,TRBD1,TGTGCCACCAGCAGTTTTCACAGGGGGCGACGGAGCACTGAAGCTTTCTTT,CATSSFHRGRRSTEAFF
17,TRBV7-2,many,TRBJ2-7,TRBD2,TGTGCCAGCAGCTTAGTGGGAGGACTAGCGGGGTTCTACGAGCAGTACTTC,CASSLVGGLAGFYEQYF
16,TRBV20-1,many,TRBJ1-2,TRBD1,TGCAGTGCTAGAGATCAAATGAGACAGGGGGCCTACGGCTACACCTTC,CSARDQMRQGAYGYTF
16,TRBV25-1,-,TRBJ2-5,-,TGTGCCAGCAGTCGCCGGGCAGTGGACACCTCAGAGACCCAGTACTTC,CASSRRAVDTSETQYF
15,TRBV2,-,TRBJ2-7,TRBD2,TGTGCCAGCAGTGTACTCCAAGCGGGAGGGGGGCAACAGTACTTC,CASSVLQAGGGQQYF
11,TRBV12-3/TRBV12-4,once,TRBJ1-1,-,TGTGCCAGCAGTTTGGTAGGGGATGCTTTCTTT,CASSLVGDAFF
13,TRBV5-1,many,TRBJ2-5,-,TGCGCCAGCCGAGCTCTCGCCCTAGAGACCCAGTACTTC,CASRALALETQYF